This TCR beta chain was identified during a study of cytomegalovirus exposure and HLA in healthy donors. Study information: There were tens of millions of unique TCRs (from HLA-typed donors) in an early data release.

Use of 60 Vbeta and 13 Jbeta primers characterized the PCR. The method was immunoSEQ multiplex PCR; TCRdb's version includes in-frame clones alone and lacks a portion of them. In the table there are 200,000 to 250,000 clones, 82% of which are singletons. Germline values: CDR1 SGHVS, CDR2 FQNEAQ. V was shortened by 5 bases and J by 0 bases, with 13 bases between the two germline ends. The CDR3 loop spans 15 amino acids. The specimen was PBMCs. The TCR was taken from a woman aged 40 to 50 in good health and CMV-seropositive. This chain links TRBV7-8 with TRBJ2-5; possibly TRBD1 for D (6 bases). The CDR3 loop reads CASSLTGAYQETQYF. The CDR3 DNA sequence: TGTGCCAGCAGCCTGACAGGAGCCTACCAAGAGACCCAGTACTTC.